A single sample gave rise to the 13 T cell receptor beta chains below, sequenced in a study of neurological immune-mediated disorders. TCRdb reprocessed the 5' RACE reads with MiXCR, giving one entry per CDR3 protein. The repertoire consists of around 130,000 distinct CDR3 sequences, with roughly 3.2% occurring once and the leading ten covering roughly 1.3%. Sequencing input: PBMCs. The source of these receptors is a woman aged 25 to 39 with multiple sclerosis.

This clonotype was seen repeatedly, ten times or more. DNA for the CDR3: TGTGCCAGCAGTCGGCCGGGTCAAGAAGCTTTCTTT. Translating it yields CASSRPGQEAFF. The V gene is TRBV27, the J gene TRBJ1-1, with no clear D. Germline CDR1 and CDR2: MNHEY and SMNVEV (reference sequence). The V end was cut by 5 bases, the J end by 8 bases, with 12 bases between. The CDR3 has 12 residues.

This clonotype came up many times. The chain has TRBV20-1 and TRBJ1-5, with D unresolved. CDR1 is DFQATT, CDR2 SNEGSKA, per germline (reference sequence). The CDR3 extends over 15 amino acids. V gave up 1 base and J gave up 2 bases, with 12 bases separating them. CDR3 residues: CSARVSASGNQPQHF. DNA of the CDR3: TGCAGTGCTAGAGTGTCTGCTTCAGGCAATCAGCCCCAGCATTTT.

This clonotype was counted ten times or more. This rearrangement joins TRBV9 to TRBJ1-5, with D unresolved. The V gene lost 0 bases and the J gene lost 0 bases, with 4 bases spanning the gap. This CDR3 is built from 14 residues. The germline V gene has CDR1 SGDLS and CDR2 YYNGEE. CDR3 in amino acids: CASSVAGSNQPQHF. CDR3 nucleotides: TGTGCCAGCAGCGTAGCAGGTAGCAATCAGCCCCAGCATTTT.

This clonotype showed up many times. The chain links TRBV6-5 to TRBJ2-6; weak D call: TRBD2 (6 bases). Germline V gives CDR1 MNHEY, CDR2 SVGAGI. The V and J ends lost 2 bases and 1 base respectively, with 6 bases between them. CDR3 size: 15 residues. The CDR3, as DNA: TGTGCCAGCAGTTACGGAGGGTCTGGGGCCAACGTCCTGACTTTC. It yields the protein CASSYGGSGANVLTF.

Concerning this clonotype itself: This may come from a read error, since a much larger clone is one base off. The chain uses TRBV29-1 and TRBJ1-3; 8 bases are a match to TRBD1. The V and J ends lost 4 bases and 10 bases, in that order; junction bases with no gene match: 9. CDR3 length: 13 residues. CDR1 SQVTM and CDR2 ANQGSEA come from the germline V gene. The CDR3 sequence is CSVANRGMKTIYF. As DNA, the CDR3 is TGCAGCGTTGCGAACAGGGGGATGAAAACCATATATTTT.

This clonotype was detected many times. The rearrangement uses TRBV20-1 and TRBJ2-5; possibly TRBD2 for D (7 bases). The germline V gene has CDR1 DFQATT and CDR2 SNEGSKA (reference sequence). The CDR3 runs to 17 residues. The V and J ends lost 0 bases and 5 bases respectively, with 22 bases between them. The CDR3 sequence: CSARDLWEQGGLETQYF. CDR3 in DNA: TGCAGTGCTAGAGATCTGTGGGAACAGGGAGGGTTGGAGACCCAGTACTTC.

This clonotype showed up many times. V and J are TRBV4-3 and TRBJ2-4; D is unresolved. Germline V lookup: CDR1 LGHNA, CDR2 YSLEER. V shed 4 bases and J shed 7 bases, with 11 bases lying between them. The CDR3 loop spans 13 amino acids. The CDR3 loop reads CASSPRQDNIQYF. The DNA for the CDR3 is TGCGCCAGCAGCCCCAGACAAGACAACATTCAGTACTTC.

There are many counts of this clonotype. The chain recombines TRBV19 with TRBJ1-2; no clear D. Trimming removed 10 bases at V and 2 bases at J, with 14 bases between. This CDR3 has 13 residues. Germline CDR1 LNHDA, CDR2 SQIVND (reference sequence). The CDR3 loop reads CAIRTGGNYGYTF. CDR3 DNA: TGTGCCATCCGGACGGGCGGAAACTATGGCTACACCTTC.

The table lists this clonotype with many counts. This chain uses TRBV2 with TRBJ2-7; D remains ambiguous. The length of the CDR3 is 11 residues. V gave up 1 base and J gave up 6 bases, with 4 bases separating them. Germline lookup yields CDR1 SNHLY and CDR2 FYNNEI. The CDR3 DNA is TGTGCCAGCAGTGAAGGAGGCGAGCAGTACTTC. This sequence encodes CASSEGGEQYF.

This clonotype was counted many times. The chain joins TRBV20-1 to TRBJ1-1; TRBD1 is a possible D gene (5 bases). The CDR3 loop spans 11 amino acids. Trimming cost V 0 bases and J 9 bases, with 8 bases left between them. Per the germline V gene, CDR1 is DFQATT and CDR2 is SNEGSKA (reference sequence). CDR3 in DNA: TGCAGTGCTAGAGACGGACAAAAAGCTTTCTTT. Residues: CSARDGQKAFF.

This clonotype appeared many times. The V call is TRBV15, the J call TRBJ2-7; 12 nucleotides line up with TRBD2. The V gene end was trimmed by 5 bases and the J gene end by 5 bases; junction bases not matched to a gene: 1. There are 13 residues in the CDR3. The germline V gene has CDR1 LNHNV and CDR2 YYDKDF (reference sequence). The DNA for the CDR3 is TGTGCCACCAGCCGACTAGCGGGAGACGAGCAGTACTTC. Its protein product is CATSRLAGDEQYF.

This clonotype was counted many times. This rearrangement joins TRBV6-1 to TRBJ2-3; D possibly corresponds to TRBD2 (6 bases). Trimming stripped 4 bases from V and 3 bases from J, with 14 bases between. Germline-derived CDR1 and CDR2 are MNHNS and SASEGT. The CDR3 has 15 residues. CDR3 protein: CASSVRDRGTDTQYF. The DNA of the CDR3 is TGTGCCAGCAGTGTTAGGGACCGGGGGACAGATACGCAGTATTTT.

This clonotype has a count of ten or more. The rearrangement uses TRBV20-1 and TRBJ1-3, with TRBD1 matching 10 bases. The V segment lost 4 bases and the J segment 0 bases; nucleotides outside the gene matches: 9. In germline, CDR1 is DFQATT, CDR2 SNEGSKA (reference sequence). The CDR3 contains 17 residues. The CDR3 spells CSATSGTGATSGNTIYF. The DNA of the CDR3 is TGCAGTGCTACCTCCGGGACAGGGGCCACCTCTGGAAACACCATATATTTT.